This passage covers 8 T cell receptor beta chains from one sample sequenced in a study of shared clonotypes between healthy human individuals. TCRdb keeps only in-frame clones here, not all; method: immunoSEQ multiplex PCR. In the table there are around 500,000 clones, about 85% of which are singletons. The sample was PBMCs. All receptors come from a woman between 35 and 50 years old in good health. Some clones in this sample may be carry-over from other donors' samples.

The chain uses TRBV7-4 and TRBJ2-4; 10 nucleotides agree with TRBD2. V was clipped by 5 bases and J by 0 bases; unmatched bases: 13. The CDR3 sequence is 19 residues long. In germline, CDR1 is SGHVT, CDR2 SQSDAQ. The CDR3 loop reads CASSHSGTSVTLAKNIQYF. The CDR3 DNA is TGTGCCAGCAGCCATTCCGGGACTAGCGTAACACTAGCCAAAAACATTCAGTACTTC.

The genes are TRBV28 and TRBJ1-5; D may be TRBD1 (6 bases). The CDR3 has 16 residues. In germline, CDR1 is MDHEN, CDR2 SYDVKM. V lost 3 bases and J lost 0, with 12 bases in between. CDR3 sequence reads: CASSFVRGHSNQPQHF. CDR3 in DNA: TGTGCCAGCAGTTTCGTGAGGGGACATAGCAATCAGCCCCAGCATTTT. Full variable domain (rest looked up from reference TRBV28 and TRBJ1-5): DVKVTQSSRYLVKRTGEKVFLECVQDMDHENMFWYRQDPGLGLRLIYFSYDVKMKEKGDIPEGYSVSREKKERFSLILESASTNQTSMYLCASSFVRGHSNQPQHFGDGTRLSIL.

The V gene is TRBV20-1, the J gene TRBJ2-5; unclear D gene. CDR3 length equals 11 residues. Germline loops: CDR1 DFQATT, CDR2 SNEGSKA (reference sequence). V was pared by 1 base and J by 7 bases, with 7 bases between. This CDR3 is CSARVGGTQYF. The CDR3 bases are TGCAGTGCTAGAGTGGGTGGGACCCAGTACTTC.

This clone was detected once. CDR3 amino acids: CASSPGRARGGTQYF. CDR3 bases: TGTGCCAGCAGTCCCGGCCGGGCGCGAGGGGGGACCCAGTACTTC. J is TRBJ2-5 and V is TRBV27, with D perhaps matching TRBD1 (6 bases). From germline, CDR1 is MNHEY and CDR2 SMNVEV (reference sequence). There are 15 residues in the CDR3. Trimming removed 5 bases from V and 7 bases from J, with 20 bases in between.

The sample holds a few counts of this clone. V and J are TRBV10-1 and TRBJ1-1; D unresolved. The CDR3 spans 15 residues. The V gene's germline CDR1 is WNHNN and CDR2 SYGVQD (reference sequence). V gave up 0 bases and J gave up 3 bases, with 11 bases separating them. The CDR3 DNA is TGCGCCAGCAGTGAGTCGACCCATTGGGACACTGAAGCTTTCTTT. This encodes CASSESTHWDTEAFF.

V is TRBV27 and J is TRBJ1-4; D is unclear. The CDR3 spans 16 residues. The V end was cut by 6 bases, the J end by 0 bases, with 14 bases between. CDR1 and CDR2 (germline): MNHEY, SMNVEV (reference sequence). As DNA, the CDR3 is TGTGCCAGCAGCCGTAACGGCAGGCCAACTAATGAAAAACTGTTTTTT. Protein: CASSRNGRPTNEKLFF.

This clone was counted a few times. A much bigger clone sits one base away, suggesting this may be a read error. The rearrangement links TRBV25-1 to TRBJ1-1, with 8 bases matching TRBD1. This CDR3 region has 17 residues. CDR1 and CDR2 from the germline V gene are MGHDK and SYGVNS. CDR3 DNA: TGTGTCAGCAGTGAACCCCGGACAGGGCAAGGTTCCACTGAAGCTTTCTTT. Translating gives CVSSEPRTGQGSTEAFF.

The rearrangement uses TRBV5-4 and TRBJ2-2; tentative D call: TRBD1 (6 bases). The CDR3 length is 16 residues. Trimming removed 7 bases from V and 1 base from J, with 17 bases in between. Germline V gene lookup returns CDR1 SGHNT and CDR2 YYREEE (reference sequence). Here the CDR3 reads CASRTREQGNTGELFF. The CDR3 bases are TGTGCCAGCCGGACGCGTGAACAGGGGAACACCGGGGAGCTGTTTTTT.